The entry that follows covers one T cell receptor (beta chain) sequence. Its antigen is not known. Germline assignment: CDR1 SQVTM and CDR2 ANQGSEA. This CDR3 has 12 residues. V trimming: 6 bases; J trimming: 7 bases; junction bases outside the gene matches: 7. This entry comes from a study of T-cell memory formation after mild COVID-19. Study results and caveats: CD4+ clones that contracted lay mainly in CM and EM; CD8+ ones lay in EMRA. The authors left the SARS-CoV-2 specificity of second-wave clones peaking on day 37 unconfirmed.

With constant-segment primers, 5'RACE yielded cDNA libraries of TCR alpha and TCR beta that carried sample barcodes and UMIs. From the 5' RACE reads, TCRdb called clonotypes with MiXCR, one entry per CDR3 protein. The sample has 100,000 to 150,000 distinct CDR3 sequences; about 6% are singletons. This TCR derives from an adult woman who had mild COVID-19 (a few samples of this study predate the infection). Cell type and time point are not known. This sequence joins TRBV29-1 and TRBJ2-7, with 9 positions matching TRBD1. Sequencing was carried out using PBMCs or a T cell subset sorted from them (not recorded which). CDR3 DNA sequence: TGCAGCGTCGGCGGACAGGGGAAGGAGCAGTACTTC. Protein sequence: CSVGGQGKEQYF.